This is a list of T cell receptor beta chains from one sample in a study of PD-1 blockade in classical Hodgkin lymphoma. Sequencing was performed with immunoSEQ multiplex PCR; in TCRdb, only in-frame clones are kept and a portion is missing. This sample has roughly 92,000 clones, with roughly 92% found just once. The sequences come from peripheral blood mononuclear cells (PBMCs), collected at baseline. The receptors come from a human donor with classical Hodgkin lymphoma. Both conserved end residues are part of each CDR3. A D gene is named only where the DNA matches it firmly. Where a row states a size, it is once, few, many or the class of an expanded clone; other rows omit it.

CDR3nt,CDR3aa,v_gene,abundance,d_gene,j_gene
TGTGCCATCAGGGGCAGCTCTGGAAACACCATATATTTT,CAIRGSSGNTIYF,TRBV10-3,-,-,TRBJ1-3
TGTGCCAGCAGTTACTCGAGAGCGGGATCGGGGTACGAGCAGTACTTC,CASSYSRAGSGYEQYF,TRBV6-5,-,TRBD2,TRBJ2-7
TGTGCCAGCAGCTTAAGGCCGGGGGGACGTGGCTACACCTTC,CASSLRPGGRGYTF,TRBV14,once,-,TRBJ1-2
TGCGCCAGCAGCGTAGCGGGGACGAACACCGGGGAGCTGTTTTTT,CASSVAGTNTGELFF,TRBV5-1,-,TRBD2,TRBJ2-2
TGTGCCAGCAGTCCGGGACAGGGCCCAGATACGCAGTATTTT,CASSPGQGPDTQYF,TRBV7-2,few,TRBD1,TRBJ2-3
TGTGCCAGCAGTTTACGGGCGAGCGGGACCGCGATATACAATGAGCAGTTCTTC,CASSLRASGTAIYNEQFF,TRBV27,-,TRBD2,TRBJ2-1
TGTGCCAGCAGCGGCGCCAGGGCCCATGGCTACACCTTC,CASSGARAHGYTF,TRBV2,-,-,TRBJ1-2
TGTGCCAGCAGCCTAGAACCCCCCAGGGGGCCAAAGCAGTTCTTC,CASSLEPPRGPKQFF,TRBV7-2,-,TRBD1,TRBJ2-1
TGTGCCAGCAGCTTCACCGGGACTAGTTCCTACGAGCAGTACTTC,CASSFTGTSSYEQYF,TRBV6-1,-,TRBD2,TRBJ2-7
TGTGCCAGCAGTTTATACGCCGGAAAGAGCTACGAGCAGTACTTC,CASSLYAGKSYEQYF,TRBV27,-,-,TRBJ2-7
TGTGCCAGCTCACCACAGAACGACCAAGAGACCCAGTACTTC,CASSPQNDQETQYF,TRBV18,-,-,TRBJ2-5
TGTGCCATCTCACAGGGCTTTGGGTTCAATGAGCAGTTCTTC,CAISQGFGFNEQFF,TRBV19,-,-,TRBJ2-1
TGTGCCAGCAGTTCGGTATCTAGCGGCATCCTATACGAGCAGTACTTC,CASSSVSSGILYEQYF,TRBV28,-,TRBD2,TRBJ2-7
TGTGCCAGTAAGGTCAACACGGGTACTGAAGCTTTCTTT,CASKVNTGTEAFF,TRBV19,-,-,TRBJ1-1
TGCGCCAGCAGCCAAGAGCAGGGTCGGAACTATGGCTACACCTTC,CASSQEQGRNYGYTF,TRBV4-1,-,-,TRBJ1-2
TGTGCCAGCAGCTCCGGGACAGGGGGCCCCTCTCCCCCTTCCTACGAGCAGTACTTC,CASSSGTGGPSPPSYEQYF,TRBV5-6,few,TRBD1,TRBJ2-7
TGTGGATCCGGGACAGGGACCCTACCCACGGCTTTCTTT,CGSGTGTLPTAFF,TRBV5-4,once,TRBD1,TRBJ1-1
TGTGCCAGCAGTAACGATCAGCCCCAGCATTTT,CASSNDQPQHF,TRBV28,-,-,TRBJ1-5